This is a list of T cell receptor beta chains from one sample in a study of post-analysis software for immune sequencing data. From the PCR reads, TCRdb called clonotypes with MiXCR, one entry per CDR3 protein. The sample has hundreds of thousands of distinct CDR3 sequences, roughly 30% seen once. The sequenced sample was blood. The receptors were sampled from a girl aged 10 to 17 with multiple sclerosis. CDR3s include the opening cysteine and the closing phenylalanine or tryptophan. A D gene is named only where the DNA matches it firmly. Where a row states a size, it is once, few, many or the class of an expanded clone; other rows omit it.

clone size	V gene	J gene	D gene	CDR3 DNA	CDR3 protein
-	TRBV27	TRBJ1-2	TRBD1	TGTGCCAGCAGTCCGAGGACAGGGGGCCTAAACTATGGCTACACCTTC	CASSPRTGGLNYGYTF
few	TRBV5-1	TRBJ1-5	TRBD1	TGCGCCAGCAAAGCCGGGACAGGGGAAAATCAGCCCCAGCATTTT	CASKAGTGENQPQHF
-	TRBV6-1	TRBJ2-5	TRBD2	TGTGCCAGCAGCGGACTAGCGCCACCTCAGTACTTC	CASSGLAPPQYF
-	TRBV7-9	TRBJ2-3	-	TGTGCCAGCAGCTTAGCTGCGCGCCATAGGAGGGCAGATACGCAGTATTTT	CASSLAARHRRADTQYF
many	TRBV3-1	TRBJ2-1	-	TGTGCCAGCAGCCAAGATCCCTTTGCCGTCAATGAGCAGTTCTTC	CASSQDPFAVNEQFF
-	TRBV20-1	TRBJ2-5	TRBD1	TGCAGTGGAGGACAGGGAAAAGAGACCCAGTACTTC	CSGGQGKETQYF
few	TRBV29-1	TRBJ1-1	TRBD1	TGCAGCGTTCTGACAGGGGCGGACACTGAAGCTTTCTTT	CSVLTGADTEAFF
-	TRBV27	TRBJ2-7	-	TGTGCCGGCAGTCACAACCCCATCGAGCAGTACTTC	CAGSHNPIEQYF
few	TRBV18	TRBJ1-5	-	TGTGCCAGCTCACCACGGGCGGGGGCGGTTCAGCCCCAGCATTTT	CASSPRAGAVQPQHF
-	TRBV4-1	TRBJ2-1	-	TGCGCCAGCAGCCCTAGACAGGCACTTTCCTACAATGAGCAGTTCTTC	CASSPRQALSYNEQFF
-	TRBV3-1	TRBJ2-1	-	TGTGCCAGCAGCGAACGGGGCAGGGTCTCCTACAATGAGCAGTTCTTC	CASSERGRVSYNEQFF
few	TRBV2	TRBJ1-2	-	TGTGCCAGCAGATCTTATTCGGGGCCGGGCTATGGCTACACCTTC	CASRSYSGPGYGYTF
once	TRBV20-1	TRBJ2-1	TRBD1	TGCAGTGGTATAGCGGGACAGGGGTGGTATTACAATGAGCAGTTCTTC	CSGIAGQGWYYNEQFF
-	TRBV28	TRBJ1-5	-	TGTGCCGGCAGTTTGGACAGCAATCAGCCCCAGCATTTT	CAGSLDSNQPQHF
-	TRBV6-5	TRBJ1-2	-	TGTGCCAGCAGTTATGGCGTTACACCGAAAATTTATGGCTACACCTTC	CASSYGVTPKIYGYTF
many	TRBV9	TRBJ2-3	TRBD2	TGTGCCAGCAGCCCGGGGGGGGGTCTTACAGATACGCAGTATTTT	CASSPGGGLTDTQYF
few	TRBV20-1	TRBJ2-1	-	TGCAGTGCCCACATAGCGCACTCCTACAATGAGCAGTTCTTC	CSAHIAHSYNEQFF
-	TRBV29-1	TRBJ2-7	-	TGCAGCGTTGAACGGGACTTTCCGTACGAGCAGTACTTC	CSVERDFPYEQYF
few	TRBV27	TRBJ1-2	-	TGTGCCAGCAGTTTGTCGAGGGACCGGGGCTACACCTTC	CASSLSRDRGYTF
few	TRBV7-2	TRBJ2-1	-	TGTGCCAGCAGCGCCGCGGGACAGCCCTACAATGAGCAGTTCTTC	CASSAAGQPYNEQFF
-	TRBV12-3/TRBV12-4	TRBJ2-2	-	TGTGCCAGCAGTTTCCGGCCGCCCTCCGGGGAGCTGTTTTTT	CASSFRPPSGELFF
-	TRBV28	TRBJ2-5	TRBD1	TGTGCCAGCAGTTTGAGGGGGCCGCGTAAGACCCAGTACTTC	CASSLRGPRKTQYF
-	TRBV4-3	TRBJ2-3	-	TGCGCCAGCAGCCAAGGATTGAGCACAGATTCGCAGTATTTT	CASSQGLSTDSQYF
few	TRBV20-1	TRBJ2-1	TRBD2	TGCAGTGCTAGAGATCGGGGGGGGCGTATTAATGAGCAGTTCTTC	CSARDRGGRINEQFF
-	TRBV6-5	TRBJ1-2	-	TGTGCCAGCAGTTACGGGGTTCCGGGGGTAATCTATGGCTACACCTTC	CASSYGVPGVIYGYTF
few	TRBV6-5	TRBJ2-7	TRBD1	TGTGCCAGCAGTTACCGGGTTGGCAGGGGGCGAGAAAGGCCCTACGAGCAGTACTTC	CASSYRVGRGRERPYEQYF
many	TRBV12-3/TRBV12-4	TRBJ2-5	-	TGTGCCAGCAGTTTCAACCCAGAGACCCAGTACTTC	CASSFNPETQYF
few	TRBV25-1	TRBJ2-3	-	TGTGCCAGCAGGGCCCCGGGCACAGATACGCAGTATTTT	CASRAPGTDTQYF
-	TRBV12-3/TRBV12-4	TRBJ2-3	TRBD2	TGTGCCAGCAGTTACGGGACTAGAACAGATATGCAGTATTTT	CASSYGTRTDMQYF
many	TRBV9	TRBJ2-5	-	TGTGCCAGCAGCGTAGTGGGAGAGACCCAGTACTTC	CASSVVGETQYF
once	TRBV28	TRBJ1-5	-	TGTGCCAGCAGCCCCGGGCCCGTCCAACAGCCCCAGCATTTT	CASSPGPVQQPQHF
-	TRBV11-2	TRBJ1-5	-	TGTGCCAGCAGCTTAGATTCGGTTCAGCCCCAGCATTTT	CASSLDSVQPQHF
-	TRBV6-2/TRBV6-3	TRBJ2-5	-	TGTGCCAGCATTCTTAACGGCCCTCAAGAGACCCAGTACTTC	CASILNGPQETQYF
-	TRBV29-1	TRBJ2-3	-	TGCAGCGTTGACAGGGGCAACACAGATACGCAGTATTTT	CSVDRGNTDTQYF
few	TRBV12-3/TRBV12-4	TRBJ2-1	-	TGTGCCAGCAGTTTAGGATTCGCGGGGCCGTCGGACAATGAGCAGTTCTTC	CASSLGFAGPSDNEQFF
few	TRBV7-2	TRBJ1-2	TRBD1	TGTGCCAGCAGCGTTACCGGGACAGGGAGTCGAGGCGGCTACACCTTC	CASSVTGTGSRGGYTF
-	TRBV29-1	TRBJ2-1	TRBD1	TGCAGCGTTGAAGGTGGGGCAGGGGGCGTGGATGAGCAGTTCTTC	CSVEGGAGGVDEQFF
many	TRBV15	TRBJ2-5	-	TGTGCCACCAGCAGAGTTGCGAGGGGCCAAGAGACCCAGTACTTC	CATSRVARGQETQYF
-	TRBV5-4	TRBJ2-7	-	TGTGCCAGCAGTCGGAGGGGCCTCGAGCAGTACTTC	CASSRRGLEQYF
few	TRBV28	TRBJ1-2	TRBD1	TGTGCCAGCAGTTCCTTGGGGGGGACAGGTCCTAACTATGGCTACACCTTC	CASSSLGGTGPNYGYTF